This TCR beta chain was profiled in a study of blood T cells in healthy people across ages. Whole-study context: About one barcoded beta molecule per two T cells came from capture by template switching. Points from the study as a whole: Across the age range, TCR beta diversity per million T cells fell in a roughly linear way. Among long-lived donors, naive CD4+ cells were more numerous and diversity higher than in aged donors.

Combining a sample-barcoded 5' primer with a J-beta primer mix, a second PCR ran for roughly 6 to 12 cycles. TCRdb re-analysed the 5' RACE reads in MiXCR, keeping a single row per CDR3 protein. The repertoire has approximately 800,000 distinct CDR3 sequences, around three fifths of them found once; the top ten carry 25% to 30%. Extraction of total RNA produced a minimum of 5 micrograms from each sample. The CDR3 extends over 13 amino acids. From germline, CDR1 is SGHTA and CDR2 FQGNSA. Trimming pared 5 bases from V and 5 bases from J, leaving 12 bases between. In this sample, this clonotype turned up a few times. Its antigen is as yet unknown.

Sequenced sample: blood. The source is a middle-aged man in good health. The chain couples TRBV7-2 to TRBJ2-5, with D perhaps matching TRBD1 or TRBD2 (5 bases each). The chain's CDR3 is CASSTGTAETQYF. The CDR3 nucleotides are TGTGCCAGCAGCACCGGGACCGCGGAGACCCAGTACTTC.